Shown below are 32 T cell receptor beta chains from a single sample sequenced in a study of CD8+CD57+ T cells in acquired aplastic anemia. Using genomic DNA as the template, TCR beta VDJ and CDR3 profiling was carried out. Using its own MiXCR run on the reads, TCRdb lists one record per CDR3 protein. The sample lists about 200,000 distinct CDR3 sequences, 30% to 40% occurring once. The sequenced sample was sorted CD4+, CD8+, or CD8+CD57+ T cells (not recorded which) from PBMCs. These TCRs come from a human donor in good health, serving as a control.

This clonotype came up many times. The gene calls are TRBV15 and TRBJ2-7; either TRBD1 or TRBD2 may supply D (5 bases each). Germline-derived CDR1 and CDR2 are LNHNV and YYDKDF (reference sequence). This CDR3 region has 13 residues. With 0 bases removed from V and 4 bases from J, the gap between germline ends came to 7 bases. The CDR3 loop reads CATSRDGGYEQYF. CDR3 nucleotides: TGTGCCACCAGCAGAGATGGGGGATACGAGCAGTACTTC.

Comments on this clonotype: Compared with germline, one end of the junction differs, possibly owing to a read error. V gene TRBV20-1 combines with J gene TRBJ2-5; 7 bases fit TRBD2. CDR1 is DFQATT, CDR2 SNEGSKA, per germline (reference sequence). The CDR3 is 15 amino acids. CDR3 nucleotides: TGCAGTGCGCCCGGTGGCCCCTGGGGAGGGGAGACTCAGTACTTC. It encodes CSAPGGPWGGETQYF.

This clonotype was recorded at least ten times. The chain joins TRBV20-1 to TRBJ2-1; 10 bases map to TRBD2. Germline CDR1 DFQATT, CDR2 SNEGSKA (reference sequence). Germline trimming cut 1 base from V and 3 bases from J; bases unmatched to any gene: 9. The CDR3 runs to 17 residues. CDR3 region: CSARVLAGESGYNEQFF. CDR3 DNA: TGCAGTGCTAGAGTTCTAGCGGGAGAATCGGGCTACAATGAGCAGTTCTTC.

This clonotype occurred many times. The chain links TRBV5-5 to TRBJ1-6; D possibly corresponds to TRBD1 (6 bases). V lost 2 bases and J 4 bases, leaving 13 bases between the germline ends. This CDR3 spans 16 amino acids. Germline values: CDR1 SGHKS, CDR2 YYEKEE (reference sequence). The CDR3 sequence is CASSFEWGRYNSPLHF. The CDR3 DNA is TGTGCCAGCAGCTTTGAGTGGGGGCGGTATAATTCACCCCTCCACTTT.

CDR3: CASSLAGFEQYF. CDR3 in DNA: TGCGCCAGCAGCTTGGCGGGTTTCGAGCAGTACTTC. The chain links TRBV5-1 to TRBJ2-7; D remains ambiguous. Trimming stripped 0 bases from V and 6 bases from J, with 7 bases between. CDR1 SGHRS and CDR2 YFSETQ come from the germline V gene. This CDR3 spans 12 amino acids.

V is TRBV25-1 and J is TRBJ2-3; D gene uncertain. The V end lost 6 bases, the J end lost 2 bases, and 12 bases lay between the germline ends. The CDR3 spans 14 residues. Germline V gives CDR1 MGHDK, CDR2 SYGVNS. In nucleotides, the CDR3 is TGTGCCAGCAGGGGAATAAGGATCACAGATACGCAGTATTTT. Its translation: CASRGIRITDTQYF.

The CDR3 DNA is TGTGCCAGCAGTGAACGCTACAGAGGGGACACTGAAGCTTTCTTT. Translation gives CASSERYRGDTEAFF. The V gene is TRBV25-1, the J gene TRBJ1-1; a possible D gene is TRBD1 (5 bases). V dropped 2 bases and J dropped 3 bases, with 13 bases sitting between them. The CDR3 is 15 amino acids. Germline CDR1 reads MGHDK; CDR2 reads SYGVNS. The full variable domain, with the rest looked up from reference TRBV25-1 and TRBJ1-1, is EADIYQTPRYLVIGTGKKITLECSQTMGHDKMYWYQQDPGMELHLIHYSYGVNSTEKGDLSSESTVSRIRTEHFPLTLESARPSHTSQYLCASSERYRGDTEAFFGQGTRLTVV.

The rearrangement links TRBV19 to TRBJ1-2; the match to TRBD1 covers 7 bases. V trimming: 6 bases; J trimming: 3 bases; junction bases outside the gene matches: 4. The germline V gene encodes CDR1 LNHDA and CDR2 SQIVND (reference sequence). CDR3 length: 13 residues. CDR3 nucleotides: TGTGCCAGTAGGACGACAGGGTACTATGGCTACACCTTC. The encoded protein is CASRTTGYYGYTF.

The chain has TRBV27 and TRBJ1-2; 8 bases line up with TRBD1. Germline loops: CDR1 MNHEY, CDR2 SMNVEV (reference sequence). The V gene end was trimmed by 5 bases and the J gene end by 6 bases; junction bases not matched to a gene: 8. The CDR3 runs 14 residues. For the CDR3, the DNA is TGTGCCAGCAGTGTACCCGGGACAGGCAATGGCTACACCTTC. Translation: CASSVPGTGNGYTF.

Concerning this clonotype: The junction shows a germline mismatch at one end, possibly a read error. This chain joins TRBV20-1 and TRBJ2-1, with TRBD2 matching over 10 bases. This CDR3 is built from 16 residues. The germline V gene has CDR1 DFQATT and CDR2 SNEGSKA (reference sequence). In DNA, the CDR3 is TGCAGTGCGGAACGACCCGGGACTAGCGTTAATAATGAGCAGCTCTTC. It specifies CSAERPGTSVNNEQLF.

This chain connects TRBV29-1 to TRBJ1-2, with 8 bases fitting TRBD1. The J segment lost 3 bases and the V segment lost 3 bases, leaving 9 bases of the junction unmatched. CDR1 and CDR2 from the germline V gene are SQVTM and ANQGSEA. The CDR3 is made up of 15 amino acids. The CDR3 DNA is TGCAGCGTTGATGCGGAGCAGGGGGCCCACTATGGCTACACCTTC. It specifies CSVDAEQGAHYGYTF.

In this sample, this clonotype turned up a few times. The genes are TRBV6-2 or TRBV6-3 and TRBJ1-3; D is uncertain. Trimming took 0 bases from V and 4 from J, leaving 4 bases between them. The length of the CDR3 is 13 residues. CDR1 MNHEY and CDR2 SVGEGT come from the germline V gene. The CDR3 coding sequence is TGTGCCAGCAGTTACTCCTTGGGAAACACCATATATTTT. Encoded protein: CASSYSLGNTIYF.

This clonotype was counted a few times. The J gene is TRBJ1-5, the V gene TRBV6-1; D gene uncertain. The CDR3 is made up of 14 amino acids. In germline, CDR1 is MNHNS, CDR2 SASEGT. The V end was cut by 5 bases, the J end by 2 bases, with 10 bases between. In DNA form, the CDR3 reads TGTGCCAGCAGTCCCGGACCGGGCAATCAGCCCCAGCATTTT. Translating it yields CASSPGPGNQPQHF.

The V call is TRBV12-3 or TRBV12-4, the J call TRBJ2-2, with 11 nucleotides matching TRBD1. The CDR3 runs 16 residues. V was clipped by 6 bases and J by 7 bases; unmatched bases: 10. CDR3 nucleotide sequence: TGTGCCAGCAGGGCTAGGACAGGGGGCTTGGACGGGGAGCTGTTTTTT. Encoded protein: CASRARTGGLDGELFF.

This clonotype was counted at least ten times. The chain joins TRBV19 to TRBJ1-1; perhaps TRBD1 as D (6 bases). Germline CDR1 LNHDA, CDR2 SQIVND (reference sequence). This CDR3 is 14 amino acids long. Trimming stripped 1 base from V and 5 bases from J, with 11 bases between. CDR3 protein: CASSIGGLMTEAFF. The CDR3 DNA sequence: TGTGCCAGTAGTATAGGGGGGCTAATGACTGAAGCTTTCTTT. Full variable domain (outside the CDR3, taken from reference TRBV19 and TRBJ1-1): DGGITQSPKYLFRKEGQNVTLSCEQNLNHDAMYWYRQDPGQGLRLIYYSQIVNDFQKGDIAEGYSVSREKKESFPLTVTSAQKNPTAFYLCASSIGGLMTEAFFGQGTRLTVV.

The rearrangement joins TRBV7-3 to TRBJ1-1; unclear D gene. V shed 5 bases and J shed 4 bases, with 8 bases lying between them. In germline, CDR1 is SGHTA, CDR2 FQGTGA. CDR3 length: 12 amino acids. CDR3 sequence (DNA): TGTGCCAGCAGCCGAGGGTCCACTGAAGCTTTCTTT. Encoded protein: CASSRGSTEAFF.

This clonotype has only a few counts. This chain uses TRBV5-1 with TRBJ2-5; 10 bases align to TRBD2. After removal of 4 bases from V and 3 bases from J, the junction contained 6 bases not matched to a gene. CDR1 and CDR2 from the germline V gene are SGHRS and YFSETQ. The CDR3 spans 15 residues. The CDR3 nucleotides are TGCGCCAGCAGCCCGGGAGGACTAGCGGAAGAGACCCAGTACTTC. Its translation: CASSPGGLAEETQYF. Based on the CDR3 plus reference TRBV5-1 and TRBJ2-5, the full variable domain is KAGVTQTPRYLIKTRGQQVTLSCSPISGHRSVSWYQQTPGQGLQFLFEYFSETQRNKGNFPGRFSGRQFSNSRSEMNVSTLELGDSALYLCASSPGGLAEETQYFGPGTRLLVL.

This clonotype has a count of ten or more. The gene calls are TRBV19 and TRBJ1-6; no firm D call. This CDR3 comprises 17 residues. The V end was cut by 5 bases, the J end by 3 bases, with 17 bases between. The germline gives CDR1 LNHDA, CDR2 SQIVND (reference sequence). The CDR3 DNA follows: TGTGCCAGTAGTTCCAGCGTAAAGATCTACTATAATTCACCCCTCCACTTT. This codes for CASSSSVKIYYNSPLHF.

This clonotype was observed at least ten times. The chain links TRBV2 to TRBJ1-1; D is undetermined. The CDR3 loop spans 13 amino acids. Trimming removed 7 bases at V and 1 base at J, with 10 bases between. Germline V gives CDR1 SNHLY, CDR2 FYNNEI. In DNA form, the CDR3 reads TGTGCCAGCATGAAGGGATCGAACACTGAAGCTTTCTTT. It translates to CASMKGSNTEAFF. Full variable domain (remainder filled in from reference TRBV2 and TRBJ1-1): EPEVTQTPSHQVTQMGQEVILRCVPISNHLYFYWYRQILGQKVEFLVSFYNNEISEKSEIFDDQFSVERPDGSNFTLKIRSTKLEDSAMYFCASMKGSNTEAFFGQGTRLTVV.

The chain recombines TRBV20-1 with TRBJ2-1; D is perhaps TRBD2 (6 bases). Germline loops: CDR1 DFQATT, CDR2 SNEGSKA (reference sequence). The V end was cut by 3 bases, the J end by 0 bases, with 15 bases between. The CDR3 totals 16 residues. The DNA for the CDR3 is TGCAGTGCTAGCCCGTGGGGGGAAAGCTCCTACAATGAGCAGTTCTTC. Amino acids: CSASPWGESSYNEQFF.

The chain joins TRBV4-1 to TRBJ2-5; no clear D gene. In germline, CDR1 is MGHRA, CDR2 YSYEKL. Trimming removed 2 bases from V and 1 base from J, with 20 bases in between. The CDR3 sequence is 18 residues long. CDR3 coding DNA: TGCGCCAGCAGCCAATTAGGTGGCCTCCGAGGAAGCCAAGAGACCCAGTACTTC. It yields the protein CASSQLGGLRGSQETQYF.

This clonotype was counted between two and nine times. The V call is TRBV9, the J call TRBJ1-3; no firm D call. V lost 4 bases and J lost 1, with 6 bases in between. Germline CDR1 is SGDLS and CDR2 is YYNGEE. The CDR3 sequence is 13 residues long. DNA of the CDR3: TGTGCCAGCAGCCAAATTTCTGGAAACACCATATATTTT. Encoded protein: CASSQISGNTIYF.

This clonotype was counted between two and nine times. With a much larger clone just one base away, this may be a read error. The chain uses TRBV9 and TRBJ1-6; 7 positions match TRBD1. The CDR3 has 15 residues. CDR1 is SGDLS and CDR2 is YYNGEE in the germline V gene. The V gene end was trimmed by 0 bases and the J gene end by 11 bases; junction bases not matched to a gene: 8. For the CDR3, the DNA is TGTGCCAGCAGCGTAGGACAGGGCGTAAATCCACCCCTCCACTTT. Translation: CASSVGQGVNPPLHF.

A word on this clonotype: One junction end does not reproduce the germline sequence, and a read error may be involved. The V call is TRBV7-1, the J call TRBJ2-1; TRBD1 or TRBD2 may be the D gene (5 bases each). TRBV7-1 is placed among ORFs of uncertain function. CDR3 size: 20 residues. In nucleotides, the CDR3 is TGTGCCAGCAGCTCCCCTAGGGCAGGGACCTTGACCTTCGTAAACAATGAGCAGCTCTTC. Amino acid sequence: CASSSPRAGTLTFVNNEQLF.

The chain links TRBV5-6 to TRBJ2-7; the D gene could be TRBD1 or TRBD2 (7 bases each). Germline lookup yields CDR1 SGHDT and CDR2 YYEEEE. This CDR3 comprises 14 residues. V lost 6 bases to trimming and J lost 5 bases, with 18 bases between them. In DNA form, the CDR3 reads TGTGCCAGCACCATGAGGGAGGGGGCGAACGAGCAGTACTTC. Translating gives CASTMREGANEQYF.

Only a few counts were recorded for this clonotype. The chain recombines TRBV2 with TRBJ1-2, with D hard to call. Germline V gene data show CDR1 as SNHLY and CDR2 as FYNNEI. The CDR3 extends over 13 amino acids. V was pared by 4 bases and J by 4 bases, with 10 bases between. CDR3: CASSGTDPYGYTF. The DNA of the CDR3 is TGTGCCAGCAGTGGAACAGACCCCTATGGCTACACCTTC.

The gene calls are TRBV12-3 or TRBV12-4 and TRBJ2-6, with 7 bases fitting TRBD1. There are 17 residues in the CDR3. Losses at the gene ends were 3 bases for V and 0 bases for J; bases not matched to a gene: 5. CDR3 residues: CASSFRTGSSGANVLTF. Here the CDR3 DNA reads TGTGCCAGCAGTTTTAGGACAGGTTCCTCTGGGGCCAACGTCCTGACTTTC.

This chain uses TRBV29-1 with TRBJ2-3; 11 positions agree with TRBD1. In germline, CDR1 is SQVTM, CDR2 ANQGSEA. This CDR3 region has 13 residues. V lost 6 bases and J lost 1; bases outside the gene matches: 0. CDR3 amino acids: CSVGQGGTDTQYF. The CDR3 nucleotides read TGCAGCGTGGGACAGGGGGGCACAGATACGCAGTATTTT.

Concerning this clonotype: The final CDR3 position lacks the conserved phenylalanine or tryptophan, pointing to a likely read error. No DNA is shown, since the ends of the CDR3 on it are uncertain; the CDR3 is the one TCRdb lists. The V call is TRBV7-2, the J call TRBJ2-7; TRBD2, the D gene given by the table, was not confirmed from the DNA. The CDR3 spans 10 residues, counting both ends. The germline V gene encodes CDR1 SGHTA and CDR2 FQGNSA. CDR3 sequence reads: CASVSSGGYY.

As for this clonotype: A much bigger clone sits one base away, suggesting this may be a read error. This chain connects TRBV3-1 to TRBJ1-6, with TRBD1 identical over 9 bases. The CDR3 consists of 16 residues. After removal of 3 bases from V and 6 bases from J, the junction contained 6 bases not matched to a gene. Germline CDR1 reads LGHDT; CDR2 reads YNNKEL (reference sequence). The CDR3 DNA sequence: TGTGCCAGCAGCCAGACGATGACAGGGGGTAATTCACCCCTCCACTTT. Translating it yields CASSQTMTGGNSPLHF.

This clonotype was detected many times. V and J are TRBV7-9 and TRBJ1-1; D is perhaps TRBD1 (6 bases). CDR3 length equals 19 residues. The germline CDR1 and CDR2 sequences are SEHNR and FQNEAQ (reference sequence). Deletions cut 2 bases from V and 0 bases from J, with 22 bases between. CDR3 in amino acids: CASSLLSFLGGHMNTEAFF. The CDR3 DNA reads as TGTGCCAGCAGCTTACTAAGTTTCCTCGGGGGACACATGAACACTGAAGCTTTCTTT.

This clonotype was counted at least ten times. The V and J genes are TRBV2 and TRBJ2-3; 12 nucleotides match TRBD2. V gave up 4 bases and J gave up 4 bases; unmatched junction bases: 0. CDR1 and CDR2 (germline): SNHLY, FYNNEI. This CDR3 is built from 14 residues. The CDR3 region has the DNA TGTGCCAGCAGTGGACTAGCGGGAGCAGATACGCAGTATTTT. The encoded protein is CASSGLAGADTQYF.